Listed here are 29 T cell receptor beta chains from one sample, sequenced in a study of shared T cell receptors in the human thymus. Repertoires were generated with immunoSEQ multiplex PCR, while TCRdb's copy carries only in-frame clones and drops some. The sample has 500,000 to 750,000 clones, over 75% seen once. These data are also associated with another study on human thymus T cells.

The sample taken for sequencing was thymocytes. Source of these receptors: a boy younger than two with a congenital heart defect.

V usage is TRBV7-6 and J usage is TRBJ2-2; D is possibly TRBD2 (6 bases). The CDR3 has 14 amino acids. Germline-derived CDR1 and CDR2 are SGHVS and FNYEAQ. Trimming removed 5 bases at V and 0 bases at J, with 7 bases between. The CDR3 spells CASSTSPNTGELFF. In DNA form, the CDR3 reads TGTGCCAGCAGCACTAGCCCGAACACCGGGGAGCTGTTTTTT.

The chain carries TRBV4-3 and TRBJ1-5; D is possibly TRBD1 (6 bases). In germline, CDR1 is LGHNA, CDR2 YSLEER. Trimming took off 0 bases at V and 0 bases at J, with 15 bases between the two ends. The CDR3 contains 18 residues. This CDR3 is CASSQDPPTGHSNQPQHF. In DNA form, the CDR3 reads TGCGCCAGCAGCCAAGATCCTCCTACAGGGCATAGCAATCAGCCCCAGCATTTT.

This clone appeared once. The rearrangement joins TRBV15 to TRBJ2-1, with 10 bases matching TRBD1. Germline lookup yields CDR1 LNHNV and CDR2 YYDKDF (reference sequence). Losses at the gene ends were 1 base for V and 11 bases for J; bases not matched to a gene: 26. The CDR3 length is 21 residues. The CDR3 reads CATSRGRRWDRGLGWDEKQFF. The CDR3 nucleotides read TGTGCCACCAGCAGAGGCCGGCGGTGGGACAGGGGCCTCGGATGGGATGAGAAGCAGTTCTTC. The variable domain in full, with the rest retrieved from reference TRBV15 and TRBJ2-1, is DAMVIQNPRYQVTQFGKPVTLSCSQTLNHNVMYWYQQKSSQAPKLLFHYYDKDFNNEADTPDNFQSRRPNTSFCFLDIRSPGLGDTAMYLCATSRGRRWDRGLGWDEKQFFGPGTRLTVL.

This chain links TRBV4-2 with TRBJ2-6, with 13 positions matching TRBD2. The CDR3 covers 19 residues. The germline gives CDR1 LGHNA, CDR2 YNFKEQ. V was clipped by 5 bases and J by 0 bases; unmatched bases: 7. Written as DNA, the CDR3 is TGTGCCAGCAGCTACCGACTAGCGGGAGGTCTCTCTGGGGCCAACGTCCTGACTTTC. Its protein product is CASSYRLAGGLSGANVLTF.

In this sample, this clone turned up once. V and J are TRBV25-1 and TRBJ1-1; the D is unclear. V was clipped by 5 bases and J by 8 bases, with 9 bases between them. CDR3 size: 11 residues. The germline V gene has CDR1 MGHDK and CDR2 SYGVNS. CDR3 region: CASSYQWEAFF. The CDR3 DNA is TGTGCCAGCAGTTACCAGTGGGAAGCTTTCTTT.

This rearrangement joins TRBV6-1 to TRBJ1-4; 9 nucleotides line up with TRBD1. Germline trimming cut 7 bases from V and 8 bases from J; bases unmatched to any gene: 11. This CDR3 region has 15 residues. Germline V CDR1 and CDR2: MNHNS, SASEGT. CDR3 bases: TGTGCCAGCACCGGGGACAGGGAACCCCCGGAAAAACTGTTTTTT. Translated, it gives CASTGDREPPEKLFF.

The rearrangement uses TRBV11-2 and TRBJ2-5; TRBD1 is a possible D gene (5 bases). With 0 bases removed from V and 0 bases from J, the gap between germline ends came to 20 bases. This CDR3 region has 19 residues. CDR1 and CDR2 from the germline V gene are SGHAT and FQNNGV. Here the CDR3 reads CASSLEWARGAVDQETQYF. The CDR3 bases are TGTGCCAGCAGCTTAGAGTGGGCAAGGGGTGCAGTGGACCAAGAGACCCAGTACTTC.

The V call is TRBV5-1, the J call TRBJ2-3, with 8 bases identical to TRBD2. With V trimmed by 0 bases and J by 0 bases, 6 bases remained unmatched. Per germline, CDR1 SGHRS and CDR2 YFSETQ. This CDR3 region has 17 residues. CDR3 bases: TGCGCCAGCAGCTTGGTACGGCTAGCGGGCAGCACAGATACGCAGTATTTT. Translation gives CASSLVRLAGSTDTQYF.

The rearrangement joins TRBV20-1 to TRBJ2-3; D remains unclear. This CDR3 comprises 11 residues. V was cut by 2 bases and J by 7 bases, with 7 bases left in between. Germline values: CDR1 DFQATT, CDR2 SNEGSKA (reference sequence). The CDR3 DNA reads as TGCAGTGCTAGACACCGGTATACGCAGTATTTT. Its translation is CSARHRYTQYF.

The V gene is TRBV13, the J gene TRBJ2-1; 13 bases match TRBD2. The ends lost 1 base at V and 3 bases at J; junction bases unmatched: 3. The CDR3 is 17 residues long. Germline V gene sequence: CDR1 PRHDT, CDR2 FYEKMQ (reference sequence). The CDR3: CASSLDRTSGSYNEQFF. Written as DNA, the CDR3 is TGTGCCAGCAGCTTAGACAGGACTAGCGGGAGCTACAATGAGCAGTTCTTC.

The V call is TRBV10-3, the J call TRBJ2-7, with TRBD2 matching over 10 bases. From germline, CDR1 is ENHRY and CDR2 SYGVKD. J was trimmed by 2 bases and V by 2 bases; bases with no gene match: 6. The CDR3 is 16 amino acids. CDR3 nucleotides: TGTGCCATCAGTGAGGGGGGACTAGCGCGAACCTACGAGCAGTACTTC. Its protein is CAISEGGLARTYEQYF.

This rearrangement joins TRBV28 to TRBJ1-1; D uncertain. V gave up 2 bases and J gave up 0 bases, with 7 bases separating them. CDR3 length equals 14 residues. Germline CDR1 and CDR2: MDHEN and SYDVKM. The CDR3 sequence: CASSLRTMNTEAFF. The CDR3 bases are TGTGCCAGCAGTTTAAGGACTATGAACACTGAAGCTTTCTTT. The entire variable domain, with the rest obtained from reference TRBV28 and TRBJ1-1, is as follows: DVKVTQSSRYLVKRTGEKVFLECVQDMDHENMFWYRQDPGLGLRLIYFSYDVKMKEKGDIPEGYSVSREKKERFSLILESASTNQTSMYLCASSLRTMNTEAFFGQGTRLTVV.

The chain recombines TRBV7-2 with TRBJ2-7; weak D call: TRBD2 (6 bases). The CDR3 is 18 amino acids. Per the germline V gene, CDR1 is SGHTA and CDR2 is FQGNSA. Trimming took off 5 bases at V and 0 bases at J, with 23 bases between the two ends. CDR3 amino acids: CASSTLEGFRALSYEQYF. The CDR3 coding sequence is TGTGCCAGCAGCACTTTGGAGGGTTTTCGGGCACTCTCCTACGAGCAGTACTTC.

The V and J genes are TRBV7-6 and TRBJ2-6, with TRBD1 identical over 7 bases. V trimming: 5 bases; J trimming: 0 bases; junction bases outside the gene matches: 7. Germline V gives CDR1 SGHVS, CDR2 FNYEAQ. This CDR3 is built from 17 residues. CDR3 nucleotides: TGTGCCAGCAGCCGGACAGGTAGAGCCTCTGGGGCCAACGTCCTGACTTTC. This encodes CASSRTGRASGANVLTF.

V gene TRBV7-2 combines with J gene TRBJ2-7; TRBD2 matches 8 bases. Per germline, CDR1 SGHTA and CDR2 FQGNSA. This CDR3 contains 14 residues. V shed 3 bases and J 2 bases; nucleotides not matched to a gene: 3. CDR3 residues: CASSLVSGAYEQYF. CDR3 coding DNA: TGTGCCAGCAGCTTGGTTAGCGGGGCCTACGAGCAGTACTTC.

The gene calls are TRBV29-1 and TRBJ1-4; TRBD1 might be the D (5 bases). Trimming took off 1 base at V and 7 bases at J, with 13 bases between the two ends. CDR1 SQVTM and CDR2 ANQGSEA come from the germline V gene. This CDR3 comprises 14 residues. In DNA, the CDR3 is TGCAGCGTTGAAGCCGGGGGAGAAAGTGAAAAACTGTTTTTT. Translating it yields CSVEAGGESEKLFF. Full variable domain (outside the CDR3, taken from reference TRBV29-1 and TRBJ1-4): SAVISQKPSRDICQRGTSLTIQCQVDSQVTMMFWYRQQPGQSLTLIATANQGSEATYESGFVIDKFPISRPNLTFSTLTVSNMSPEDSSIYLCSVEAGGESEKLFFGSGTQLSVL.

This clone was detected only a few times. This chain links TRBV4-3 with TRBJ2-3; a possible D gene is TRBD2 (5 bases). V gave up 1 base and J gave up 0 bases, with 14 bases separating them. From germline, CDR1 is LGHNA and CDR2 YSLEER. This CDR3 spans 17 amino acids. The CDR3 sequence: CASSQVDGEGSTDTQYF. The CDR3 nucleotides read TGCGCCAGCAGCCAAGTTGACGGAGAGGGTAGCACAGATACGCAGTATTTT.

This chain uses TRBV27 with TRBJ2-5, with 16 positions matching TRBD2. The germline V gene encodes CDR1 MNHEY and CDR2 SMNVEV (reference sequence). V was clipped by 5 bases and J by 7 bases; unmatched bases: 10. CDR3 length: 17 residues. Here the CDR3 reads CASSPERGTSGRGTQYF. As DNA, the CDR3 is TGTGCCAGCAGTCCCGAGCGCGGGACTAGCGGGAGGGGGACCCAGTACTTC.

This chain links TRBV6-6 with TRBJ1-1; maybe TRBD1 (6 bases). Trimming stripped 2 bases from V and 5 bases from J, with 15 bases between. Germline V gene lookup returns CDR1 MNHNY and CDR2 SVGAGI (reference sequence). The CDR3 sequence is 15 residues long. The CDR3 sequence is CASSYQGHRRTEAFF. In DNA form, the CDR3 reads TGTGCCAGCAGTTACCAGGGACATAGGAGGACTGAAGCTTTCTTT.

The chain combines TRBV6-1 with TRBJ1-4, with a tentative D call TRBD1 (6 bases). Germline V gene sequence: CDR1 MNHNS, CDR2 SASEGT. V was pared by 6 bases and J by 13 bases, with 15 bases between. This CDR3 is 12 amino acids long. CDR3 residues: CASSQEVGGLFF. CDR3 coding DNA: TGTGCCAGCAGCCAAGAGGTAGGGGGACTGTTTTTT.

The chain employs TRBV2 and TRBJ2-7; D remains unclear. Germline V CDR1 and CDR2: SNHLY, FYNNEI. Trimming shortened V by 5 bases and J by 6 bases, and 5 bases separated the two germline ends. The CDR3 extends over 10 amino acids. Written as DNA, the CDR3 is TGTGCCAGCAGTAGGAGCGAGCAGTACTTC. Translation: CASSRSEQYF.

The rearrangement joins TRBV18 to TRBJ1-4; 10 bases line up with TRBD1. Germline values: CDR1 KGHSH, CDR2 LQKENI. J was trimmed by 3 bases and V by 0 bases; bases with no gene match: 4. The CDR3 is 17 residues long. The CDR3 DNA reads TGTGCCAGCTCACCACCGACAGGGGGCGGGCCTAATGAAAAACTGTTTTTT. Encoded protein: CASSPPTGGGPNEKLFF.

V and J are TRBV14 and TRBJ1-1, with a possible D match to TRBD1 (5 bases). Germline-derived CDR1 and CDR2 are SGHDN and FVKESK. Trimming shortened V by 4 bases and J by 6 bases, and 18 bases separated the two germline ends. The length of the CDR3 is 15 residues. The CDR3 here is CASSLQRGSGAEAFF. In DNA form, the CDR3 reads TGTGCCAGCAGCCTCCAGCGGGGGTCGGGGGCTGAAGCTTTCTTT.

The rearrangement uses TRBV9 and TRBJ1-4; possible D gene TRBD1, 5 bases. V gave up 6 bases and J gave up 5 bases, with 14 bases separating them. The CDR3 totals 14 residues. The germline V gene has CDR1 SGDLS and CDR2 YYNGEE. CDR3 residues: CASTQGLPNEKLFF. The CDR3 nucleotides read TGTGCCAGCACCCAGGGATTACCCAATGAAAAACTGTTTTTT.

In DNA form, the CDR3 reads TGTGCCAGCAGCCCCCAAAGGAGAACACGGAATCATGAGCAGTTCTTC. Its protein product is CASSPQRRTRNHEQFF. The rearrangement links TRBV5-6 to TRBJ2-1; D unclear. The germline CDR1 and CDR2 sequences are SGHDT and YYEEEE. The ends were cut back, 4 bases at V and 8 bases at J, with 22 bases in the middle. This CDR3 contains 16 residues.

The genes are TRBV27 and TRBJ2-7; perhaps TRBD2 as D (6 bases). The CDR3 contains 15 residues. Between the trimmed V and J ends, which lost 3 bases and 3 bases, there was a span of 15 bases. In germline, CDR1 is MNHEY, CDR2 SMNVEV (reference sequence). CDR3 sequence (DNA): TGTGCCAGCAGTTTGGCGGGGCCGGGGGTCTACGAGCAGTACTTC. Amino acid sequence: CASSLAGPGVYEQYF.

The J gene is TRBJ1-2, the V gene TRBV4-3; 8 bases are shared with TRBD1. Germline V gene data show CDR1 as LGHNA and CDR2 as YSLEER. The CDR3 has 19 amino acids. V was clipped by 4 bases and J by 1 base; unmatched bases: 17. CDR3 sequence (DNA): TGCGCCAGCAGCCCAAGCCAACACAGGGGGTCGGCTAATAACTATGGCTACACCTTC. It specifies CASSPSQHRGSANNYGYTF.

The CDR3 nucleotides are TGCGCCAGCAGCCAAGTACCAGGGGGCGAGCAGTTCTTC. Encoded protein: CASSQVPGGEQFF. The chain couples TRBV4-1 to TRBJ2-1; 8 bases are a match to TRBD1. CDR1 is MGHRA and CDR2 is YSYEKL in the germline V gene. After removal of 1 base from V and 10 bases from J, the junction contained 3 bases not matched to a gene. The CDR3 runs 13 residues.

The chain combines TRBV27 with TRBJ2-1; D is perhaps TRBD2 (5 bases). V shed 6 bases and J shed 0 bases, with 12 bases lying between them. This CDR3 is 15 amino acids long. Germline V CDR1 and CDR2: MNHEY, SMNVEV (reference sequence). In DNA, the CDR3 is TGTGCCAGCAGAGCGGCCCCGAACTCCTACAATGAGCAGTTCTTC. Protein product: CASRAAPNSYNEQFF.